Listed below are T cell receptor beta chains from one sample, sequenced in a study of blood T cell repertoires in COVID-19. Clones were read by immunoSEQ multiplex PCR, and TCRdb kept only the in-frame ones, dropping some. The profile shows approximately 50,000 clones, over 75% of them singletons. The sequencing sample was made of peripheral blood. The origin of the receptors is a human donor in a cohort sampled during active COVID-19. The CDR3 runs from the conserved cysteine through the conserved F or W. Each record gives: V gene, D gene, J gene, clone size, CDR3 protein, CDR3 DNA. The D gene is left open where the match is weak. Clone size is shown for a subset of rows, as once, few, many or a class of expanded clone.

V: TRBV7-2
D: .
J: TRBJ2-7
size: .
CDR3: CASSMGAYYEQYF
DNA: TGTGCCAGCAGCATGGGGGCGTACTACGAGCAGTACTTC

V: TRBV28
D: .
J: TRBJ2-7
size: many
CDR3: CASSLLATSYEQYF
DNA: TGTGCCAGCAGTTTACTAGCCACTTCCTACGAGCAGTACTTC

V: TRBV28
D: .
J: TRBJ1-5
size: .
CDR3: CASSLYNQPQHF
DNA: TGTGCCAGCAGCCTTTACAATCAGCCCCAGCATTTT

V: TRBV6-2/TRBV6-3
D: .
J: TRBJ2-5
size: .
CDR3: CASSNYFQGETQYF
DNA: TGTGCCAGCAGTAACTACTTCCAGGGAGAGACCCAGTACTTC

V: TRBV2
D: .
J: TRBJ1-4
size: .
CDR3: CASSRTPVYEKLFF
DNA: TGTGCCAGCAGTCGGACTCCGGTATACGAAAAACTGTTTTTT

V: TRBV7-9
D: .
J: TRBJ2-7
size: once
CDR3: CASSLHIKPGLIYEQYF
DNA: TGTGCCAGCAGCTTACACATTAAACCGGGATTAATCTACGAGCAGTACTTC

V: TRBV5-4
D: .
J: TRBJ2-1
size: .
CDR3: CASSLEVAGYNEQFF
DNA: TGTGCCAGCAGCTTGGAAGTAGCTGGGTACAATGAGCAGTTCTTC

V: TRBV3-1/TRBV3-2
D: TRBD1
J: TRBJ2-2
size: once
CDR3: CASRQLQGAEGSLLPYTGELFF
DNA: TGTGCCAGCAGGCAACTCCAGGGGGCTGAGGGATCCCTCCTACCATACACCGGGGAGCTGTTTTTT

V: TRBV19
D: TRBD2
J: TRBJ2-1
size: .
CDR3: CASSILAGVGQFF
DNA: TGTGCCAGTAGTATTCTAGCGGGAGTGGGGCAGTTCTTC

V: TRBV5-1
D: TRBD1
J: TRBJ2-2
size: .
CDR3: CASSPVTGFYTGELFF
DNA: TGCGCCAGCAGCCCAGTGACAGGGTTCTACACCGGGGAGCTGTTTTTT

V: TRBV2
D: .
J: TRBJ2-1
size: .
CDR3: CASSLAANEQFF
DNA: TGTGCCAGCAGTTTAGCGGCTAATGAGCAGTTCTTC

V: TRBV3-1/TRBV3-2
D: .
J: TRBJ1-5
size: .
CDR3: CASSQNNNQPQHF
DNA: TGTGCCAGCAGCCAAAACAATAATCAGCCCCAGCATTTT

V: TRBV19
D: TRBD2
J: TRBJ2-1
size: .
CDR3: CASSTRTSGRILRSYNEQFF
DNA: TGTGCCAGTAGTACACGGACTAGCGGGAGGATCTTAAGGTCTTACAATGAGCAGTTCTTC

V: TRBV7-9
D: .
J: TRBJ2-7
size: .
CDR3: CASSLDGGVGEQYF
DNA: TGTGCCAGCAGCTTAGACGGCGGGGTTGGGGAGCAGTACTTC

V: TRBV6-6
D: .
J: TRBJ2-7
size: .
CDR3: CASSYINYEQYF
DNA: TGTGCCAGCAGTTACATCAACTACGAGCAGTACTTC

V: TRBV5-5
D: .
J: TRBJ1-5
size: .
CDR3: CASSLFRSDSNQPQHF
DNA: TGTGCCAGCAGCCTCTTCAGATCAGATAGCAATCAGCCCCAGCATTTT

V: TRBV27
D: TRBD2
J: TRBJ2-7
size: once
CDR3: CASSLSGLAGYEQYF
DNA: TGTGCCAGCAGTTTATCGGGACTAGCGGGATACGAGCAGTACTTC

V: TRBV18
D: TRBD1
J: TRBJ2-3
size: .
CDR3: CASSRPGQGFPDTQYF
DNA: TGTGCCAGCTCCCGACCCGGACAGGGGTTCCCAGATACGCAGTATTTT

V: TRBV6-7
D: .
J: TRBJ2-5
size: .
CDR3: CASRSGEETQYF
DNA: TGTGCCAGCAGGTCCGGGGAAGAGACCCAGTACTTC

V: TRBV3-1/TRBV3-2
D: TRBD1
J: TRBJ2-7
size: .
CDR3: CASTTNRQGEYEQYF
DNA: TGTGCCAGCACCACAAACAGACAGGGAGAATACGAGCAGTACTTC

V: TRBV2
D: .
J: TRBJ2-3
size: .
CDR3: CASSLGGLGTDTQYF
DNA: TGTGCCAGCAGCCTCGGGGGGCTTGGCACAGATACGCAGTATTTT

V: TRBV9
D: .
J: TRBJ2-6
size: .
CDR3: CASSASGAGANVLTF
DNA: TGTGCCAGCAGCGCGTCAGGGGCCGGGGCCAACGTCCTGACTTTC

V: TRBV7-8
D: .
J: TRBJ2-2
size: .
CDR3: CASRSQFTLRGGELFF
DNA: TGTGCCAGCAGATCTCAATTCACCTTACGGGGCGGGGAGCTGTTTTTT

V: TRBV19
D: .
J: TRBJ1-1
size: .
CDR3: CASSPTFTGTEAFF
DNA: TGTGCCAGTAGTCCGACATTTACGGGGACTGAAGCTTTCTTT

V: TRBV18
D: TRBD1
J: TRBJ2-1
size: .
CDR3: CASSPGQGAHEQFF
DNA: TGTGCCAGCTCACCGGGACAGGGGGCCCATGAGCAGTTCTTC

V: TRBV6-1
D: TRBD1
J: TRBJ1-1
size: .
CDR3: CASSDFTGGSEAFF
DNA: TGTGCCAGCAGTGATTTCACAGGGGGCTCTGAAGCTTTCTTT

V: TRBV28
D: TRBD1
J: TRBJ1-5
size: .
CDR3: CASSLAQGARNQPQHF
DNA: TGTGCCAGCAGTTTAGCACAGGGGGCGCGCAATCAGCCCCAGCATTTT

V: TRBV4-3
D: .
J: TRBJ2-1
size: .
CDR3: CASSDSSGNEQFF
DNA: TGCGCCAGCAGCGATAGTTCCGGCAATGAGCAGTTCTTC

V: TRBV5-5
D: TRBD2
J: TRBJ2-5
size: .
CDR3: CASSRTSWEETQYF
DNA: TGTGCCAGCAGCCGGACTAGTTGGGAAGAGACCCAGTACTTC

V: TRBV29-1
D: TRBD1
J: TRBJ2-7
size: .
CDR3: CSVEGGTASFGEQYF
DNA: TGCAGCGTTGAAGGGGGGACAGCCTCCTTTGGCGAGCAGTACTTC

V: TRBV28
D: .
J: TRBJ1-2
size: .
CDR3: CASSFLSGQTYGYTF
DNA: TGTGCCAGCAGTTTCTTGTCAGGACAGACTTATGGCTACACCTTC

V: TRBV5-1
D: .
J: TRBJ2-2
size: .
CDR3: CASSDWGQGPTGELFF
DNA: TGCGCCAGCAGCGATTGGGGGCAGGGCCCAACCGGGGAGCTGTTTTTT

V: TRBV10-3
D: .
J: TRBJ2-7
size: .
CDR3: CAIRDSSYEQYF
DNA: TGTGCCATCAGGGACAGCTCCTACGAGCAGTACTTC

V: TRBV5-1
D: .
J: TRBJ2-7
size: .
CDR3: CASSFQDRGPYEQYF
DNA: TGCGCCAGCAGCTTCCAGGACAGAGGACCATACGAGCAGTACTTC

V: TRBV27
D: .
J: TRBJ1-1
size: .
CDR3: CASSPQGAINEAFF
DNA: TGTGCCAGCAGTCCTCAGGGCGCTATCAATGAAGCTTTCTTT

V: TRBV29-1
D: .
J: TRBJ1-1
size: .
CDR3: CSVVLSRAPNTEAFF
DNA: TGCAGCGTTGTTCTCTCGAGAGCTCCGAACACTGAAGCTTTCTTT

V: TRBV21-1
D: .
J: TRBJ2-1
size: .
CDR3: CASSKEPGGIYNEQFF
DNA: TGTGCCAGCAGCAAAGAGCCAGGGGGCATCTACAATGAGCAGTTCTTC

V: TRBV7-9
D: TRBD2
J: TRBJ2-2
size: .
CDR3: CASSQGLAGVSAGELFF
DNA: TGTGCCAGCAGCCAGGGACTAGCGGGAGTTTCGGCCGGGGAGCTGTTTTTT

V: TRBV30
D: TRBD2
J: TRBJ2-3
size: .
CDR3: CAWSDGRLSTDTQYF
DNA: TGTGCCTGGAGTGACGGGAGGTTAAGTACAGATACGCAGTATTTT

V: TRBV28
D: TRBD2
J: TRBJ2-4
size: .
CDR3: CASSLKVGASGRNLAKNIQYF
DNA: TGTGCCAGCAGTTTAAAGGTGGGGGCTAGCGGGAGGAACCTAGCCAAAAACATTCAGTACTTC

V: TRBV28
D: .
J: TRBJ1-4
size: .
CDR3: CASSLWSGWSTNEKLFF
DNA: TGTGCCAGCAGTTTATGGTCAGGTTGGTCAACTAATGAAAAACTGTTTTTT

V: TRBV11-2
D: TRBD2
J: TRBJ2-5
size: .
CDR3: CASSSLTTSGFQETQYF
DNA: TGTGCCAGCAGCTCCTTGACGACTAGCGGATTTCAAGAGACCCAGTACTTC

V: TRBV3-1/TRBV3-2
D: .
J: TRBJ1-1
size: .
CDR3: CASSPEAGRSEAFF
DNA: TGTGCCAGCAGCCCTGAGGCAGGGCGCAGTGAAGCTTTCTTT

V: TRBV13
D: TRBD1
J: TRBJ2-7
size: few
CDR3: CASSERDRDQYEQYF
DNA: TGTGCCAGCAGCGAAAGGGACAGGGATCAGTACGAGCAGTACTTC

V: TRBV5-1
D: .
J: TRBJ2-7
size: .
CDR3: CASSLDGAGTSYEQYF
DNA: TGCGCCAGCAGCTTGGATGGGGCGGGGACCTCCTACGAGCAGTACTTC

V: TRBV4-3
D: .
J: TRBJ1-5
size: .
CDR3: CASSQDHGSNQPQHF
DNA: TGCGCCAGCAGCCAAGATCACGGTAGCAATCAGCCCCAGCATTTT

V: TRBV3-1/TRBV3-2
D: TRBD1
J: TRBJ1-4
size: once
CDR3: CASSQGWTGNNEKLFF
DNA: TGTGCCAGCAGCCAGGGCTGGACAGGCAATAATGAAAAACTGTTTTTT

V: TRBV5-1
D: TRBD1
J: TRBJ2-7
size: .
CDR3: CASSSGTGSGEQYF
DNA: TGCGCCAGCAGCTCCGGGACAGGGTCGGGGGAGCAGTACTTC

V: TRBV9
D: TRBD2
J: TRBJ2-1
size: .
CDR3: CASSAWNAGEGEQFF
DNA: TGTGCCAGCAGCGCTTGGAACGCGGGAGAGGGCGAGCAGTTCTTC

V: TRBV7-8
D: .
J: TRBJ1-4
size: .
CDR3: CASSLAQGINEKLFF
DNA: TGTGCCAGCAGCTTAGCTCAGGGAATAAATGAAAAACTGTTTTTT

V: TRBV7-9
D: .
J: TRBJ1-4
size: .
CDR3: CASSPRTDLTNEKLFF
DNA: TGTGCCAGCAGCCCCCGGACAGATTTAACTAATGAAAAACTGTTTTTT

V: TRBV9
D: TRBD2
J: TRBJ2-1
size: .
CDR3: CASSAQVGTRDYPYNEQFF
DNA: TGTGCCAGCAGCGCTCAAGTAGGGACCCGGGACTATCCCTACAATGAGCAGTTCTTC

V: TRBV27
D: .
J: TRBJ2-1
size: .
CDR3: CASHHSRGDQFF
DNA: TGTGCCAGCCACCATAGCCGGGGTGATCAGTTCTTC